Following are 17 T cell receptor beta chains from one sample sequenced in a study of Graves' ophthalmopathy and Graves' hyperthyroidism. CDR3 regions of TCR beta were amplified from RNA transcripts. Second-round multiplex PCR followed a first-round RT-PCR using HTBI primers. From the multiplex PCR reads, TCRdb called clonotypes with MiXCR, one entry per CDR3 protein. The data contain 600,000 to 950,000 distinct CDR3 sequences, 40% of them singletons. Sequenced: peripheral blood. Receptor source: an adult man with Graves' ophthalmopathy.

This clonotype was detected many times. The chain joins TRBV20-1 to TRBJ2-5, with D unclear. The germline V gene has CDR1 DFQATT and CDR2 SNEGSKA (reference sequence). V dropped 0 bases and J dropped 4 bases, with 3 bases sitting between them. There are 11 residues in the CDR3. CDR3 bases: TGCAGTGCTAGAGATGTAGAGACCCAGTACTTC. Translated: CSARDVETQYF.

The chain carries TRBV20-1 and TRBJ2-7, with 7 nucleotides matching TRBD1. The CDR3 totals 12 residues. The trim removed 8 bases at V and 5 bases at J, leaving 9 bases unmatched. CDR1 and CDR2 from the germline V gene are DFQATT and SNEGSKA (reference sequence). CDR3 in amino acids: CSTTGVMDEQYF. CDR3 DNA sequence: TGCAGTACCACAGGGGTTATGGACGAGCAGTACTTC.

As for this clonotype: One end of the junction fails to match germline, which may point to a read error. The chain joins TRBV10-3 to TRBJ2-7; tentatively, D is TRBD1 (7 bases). This CDR3 is 15 amino acids long. Per germline, CDR1 ENHRY and CDR2 SYGVKD. The CDR3 DNA sequence: TGTGCCAGCAGTGAAGAGGAGGGGGCGCAGAACGAGCAGTACTTC. It yields the protein CASSEEEGAQNEQYF.

V usage is TRBV20-1 and J usage is TRBJ1-5, with unresolved D. Germline-derived CDR1 and CDR2 are DFQATT and SNEGSKA (reference sequence). V shed 2 bases and J shed 3 bases, with 8 bases lying between them. The CDR3 has 13 residues. CDR3 sequence (DNA): TGCAGTGCTAGACGGCGGAACAATCAGCCCCAGCATTTT. This gives the protein CSARRRNNQPQHF.

A few counts support this clonotype. J is TRBJ1-5 and V is TRBV10-3; the match to TRBD1 covers 8 bases. The germline V gene has CDR1 ENHRY and CDR2 SYGVKD. Losses at the gene ends were 10 bases for V and 0 bases for J; bases not matched to a gene: 8. The CDR3 runs to 15 residues. The CDR3 loop is CASRTTGDSNQPQHF. The DNA for the CDR3 is TGTGCCAGCAGAACGACAGGGGATAGCAATCAGCCCCAGCATTTT.

In its sample, this clonotype was seen many times. The J gene is TRBJ1-2, the V gene TRBV29-1; D remains unclear. There are 15 residues in the CDR3. V was trimmed by 5 bases and J by 0 bases, leaving 16 bases between them. Germline-derived CDR1 and CDR2 are SQVTM and ANQGSEA. In nucleotides, the CDR3 is TGCAGCGTTACCGCCTTAGGGAGAGCTAACTATGGCTACACCTTC. This codes for CSVTALGRANYGYTF. Full variable domain (missing parts from reference TRBV29-1 and TRBJ1-2): SAVISQKPSRDICQRGTSLTIQCQVDSQVTMMFWYRQQPGQSLTLIATANQGSEATYESGFVIDKFPISRPNLTFSTLTVSNMSPEDSSIYLCSVTALGRANYGYTFGSGTRLTVV.

This clonotype was seen a few times. This chain links TRBV7-2 with TRBJ1-6, with TRBD1 as a possible D gene (5 bases). Germline V lookup: CDR1 SGHTA, CDR2 FQGNSA. The CDR3 is 18 residues long. Trimming stripped 2 bases from V and 0 bases from J, with 14 bases between. The CDR3 is CASSLRGGYSSYNSPLHF. CDR3 nucleotides: TGTGCCAGCAGCTTAAGGGGCGGTTATAGCTCCTATAATTCACCCCTCCACTTT.

The chain carries TRBV4-1 and TRBJ2-2, with 11 bases lining up with TRBD2. V dropped 5 bases and J dropped 7; count of bases not matched to a gene: 6. This CDR3 spans 15 amino acids. Germline CDR1 is MGHRA and CDR2 is YSYEKL. CDR3 loop: CASSLTSGSDGELFF. The CDR3, as DNA: TGCGCCAGCAGCTTAACTAGCGGGAGTGACGGGGAGCTGTTTTTT.

The CDR3 spells CATSIYTAPRDRLNTGELFF. Written as DNA, the CDR3 is TGTGCCACCAGCATATACACCGCTCCCAGGGACAGGTTGAACACCGGGGAGCTGTTTTTT. J is TRBJ2-2 and V is TRBV15; TRBD1 aligns across 8 bases. V lost 4 bases and J lost 1; bases outside the gene matches: 17. Germline V gives CDR1 LNHNV, CDR2 YYDKDF (reference sequence). The CDR3 has 20 amino acids.

This clonotype has just a few counts. The chain recombines TRBV5-1 with TRBJ1-3; the D is unclear. Germline V gene lookup returns CDR1 SGHRS and CDR2 YFSETQ. The CDR3 is made up of 16 amino acids. Trimming stripped 4 bases from V and 2 bases from J, with 16 bases between. DNA for the CDR3: TGCGCCAGCAGCCAAAGGACGGACCAAACTGGAAACACCATATATTTT. This translates into CASSQRTDQTGNTIYF.

This rearrangement joins TRBV29-1 to TRBJ1-3; the D is unclear. V was cut by 4 bases and J by 2 bases, with 9 bases left in between. The CDR3 extends over 13 amino acids. Per germline, CDR1 SQVTM and CDR2 ANQGSEA. The CDR3 sequence: CSVVSDPGNTIYF. The CDR3, as DNA: TGCAGCGTTGTATCGGACCCTGGAAACACCATATATTTT.

This clonotype was seen more than once but under ten times. J is TRBJ2-7 and V is TRBV10-3; 7 bases align to TRBD2. The CDR3 contains 15 residues. J lost 6 bases, V lost 10 bases, and 18 bases had no gene match. Germline V gene lookup returns CDR1 ENHRY and CDR2 SYGVKD. The CDR3 region has the DNA TGTGCCAGCAGCCGCCCGGGACTAAGAGTGTCCGAGCAGTACTTC. Amino acids: CASSRPGLRVSEQYF.

V gene TRBV29-1 combines with J gene TRBJ1-2; D ambiguous. The CDR3 has 12 residues. Trimming cost V 7 bases and J 4 bases, with 13 bases left between them. Germline V lookup: CDR1 SQVTM, CDR2 ANQGSEA. CDR3 in amino acids: CSDNEGLYGYTF. In DNA form, the CDR3 reads TGCAGCGACAACGAGGGCCTCTATGGCTACACCTTC. The full variable domain, completed using reference TRBV29-1 and TRBJ1-2, is SAVISQKPSRDICQRGTSLTIQCQVDSQVTMMFWYRQQPGQSLTLIATANQGSEATYESGFVIDKFPISRPNLTFSTLTVSNMSPEDSSIYLCSDNEGLYGYTFGSGTRLTVV.

The chain couples TRBV2 to TRBJ2-6; D unresolved. This CDR3 contains 15 residues. Per germline, CDR1 SNHLY and CDR2 FYNNEI. V lost 1 base and J lost 4, with 8 bases in between. In DNA form, the CDR3 reads TGTGCCAGCAGTGAAGAGTTCACCGGGGCCAACGTCCTGACTTTC. Its translation: CASSEEFTGANVLTF.

Turning to this clonotype: One junction end disagrees with the germline gene, perhaps due to a read error. As DNA, the CDR3 is TGTGCCAGCAGCTTAACTTCGGCAGGGGTCAACGTCCTGACTTTC. Protein product: CASSLTSAGVNVLTF. The chain employs TRBV25-1 and TRBJ2-6, with D maybe TRBD1 (6 bases). Germline V gene data show CDR1 as MGHDK and CDR2 as SYGVNS. This CDR3 has 15 residues.

This clonotype was counted a few times. The CDR3 protein is CASSSGTVGGNQPQHF. Written as DNA, the CDR3 is TGTGCCAGCAGTTCGGGGACAGTGGGGGGCAATCAGCCCCAGCATTTT. The genes are TRBV25-1 and TRBJ1-5, with 7 bases identical to TRBD1. CDR1 is MGHDK and CDR2 is SYGVNS in the germline V gene. After removal of 5 bases from V and 2 bases from J, the junction contained 9 bases not matched to a gene. The CDR3 is 16 residues long.

This clonotype was seen more than once but under ten times. The gene calls are TRBV20-1 and TRBJ1-4; D is undetermined. The ends were cut back, 3 bases at V and 2 bases at J, with 13 bases in the middle. The germline V gene has CDR1 DFQATT and CDR2 SNEGSKA (reference sequence). The CDR3 is made up of 15 amino acids. The CDR3 sequence: CSASAPGWTNEKLFF. CDR3 sequence (DNA): TGCAGTGCTAGTGCGCCTGGATGGACTAATGAAAAACTGTTTTTT.